Sequencing of this T cell receptor (beta chain) was carried out in a study of response to subunit inactivated influenza vaccine. Study findings and constraints: Few additional T cells are recruited per seasonal influenza vaccination, authors suggested.

MiXCR, applied by TCRdb to the RT-PCR reads, yields one record per CDR3 protein. The sample lists roughly 670,000 distinct CDR3 sequences; about 14% were seen once. A few counts support this clonotype. Its cognate antigen is unknown. V was pared by 6 bases and J by 8 bases, with 17 bases between. This CDR3 contains 14 residues. Germline V gene data show CDR1 as SEHNR and CDR2 as FQNEAQ (reference sequence). This chain links TRBV7-9 with TRBJ1-3; TRBD1 might be the D (5 bases). This receptor was taken from a man aged 45 to 65 who received an inactivated influenza vaccine. This specimen consisted of PBMCs from blood, obtained 14 to 15 days before vaccination. The CDR3 sequence: CASSEIQGRDTIYF. Here the CDR3 DNA reads TGTGCCAGCAGTGAAATTCAGGGACGTGACACCATATATTTT.